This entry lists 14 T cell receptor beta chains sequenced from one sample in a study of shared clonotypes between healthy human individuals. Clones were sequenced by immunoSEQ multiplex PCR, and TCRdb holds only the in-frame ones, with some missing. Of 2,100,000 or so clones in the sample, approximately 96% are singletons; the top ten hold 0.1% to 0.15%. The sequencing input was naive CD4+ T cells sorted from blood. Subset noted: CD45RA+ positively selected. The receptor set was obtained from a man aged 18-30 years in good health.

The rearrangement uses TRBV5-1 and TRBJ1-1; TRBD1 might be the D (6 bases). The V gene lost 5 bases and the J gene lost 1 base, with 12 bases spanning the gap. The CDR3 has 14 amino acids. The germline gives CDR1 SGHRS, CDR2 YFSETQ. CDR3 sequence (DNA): TGCGCCAGCAGACGGGACAATGGGAACACTGAAGCTTTCTTT. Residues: CASRRDNGNTEAFF.

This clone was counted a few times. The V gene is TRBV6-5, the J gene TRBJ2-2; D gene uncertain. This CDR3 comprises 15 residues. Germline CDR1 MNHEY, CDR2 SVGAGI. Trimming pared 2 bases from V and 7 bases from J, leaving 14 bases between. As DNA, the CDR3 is TGTGCCAGCAGTTACCCGCAAGGAGCAGGCGGGGAGCTGTTTTTT. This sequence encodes CASSYPQGAGGELFF.

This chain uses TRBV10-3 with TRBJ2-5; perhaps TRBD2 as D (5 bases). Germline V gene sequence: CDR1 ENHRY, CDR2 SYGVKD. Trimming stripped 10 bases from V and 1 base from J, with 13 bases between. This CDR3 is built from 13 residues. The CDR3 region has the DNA TGTGCCACCGGACCCGGAGGCCAAGAGACCCAGTACTTC. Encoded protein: CATGPGGQETQYF.

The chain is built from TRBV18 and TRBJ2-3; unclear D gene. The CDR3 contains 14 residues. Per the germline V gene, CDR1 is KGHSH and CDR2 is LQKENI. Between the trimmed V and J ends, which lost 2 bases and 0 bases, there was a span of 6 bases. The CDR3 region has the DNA TGTGCCAGCTCACCAAACCATAGCACAGATACGCAGTATTTT. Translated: CASSPNHSTDTQYF.

CDR3 residues: CASSEARTWMGYF. For the CDR3, the DNA is TGTGCCAGCAGTGAAGCTAGGACTTGGATGGGGTATTTT. V usage is TRBV6-1 and J usage is TRBJ2-3, with D perhaps matching TRBD2 (5 bases). Between the trimmed V and J ends, which lost 0 bases and 14 bases, there was a span of 15 bases. This CDR3 is 13 amino acids long. The germline V gene has CDR1 MNHNS and CDR2 SASEGT.

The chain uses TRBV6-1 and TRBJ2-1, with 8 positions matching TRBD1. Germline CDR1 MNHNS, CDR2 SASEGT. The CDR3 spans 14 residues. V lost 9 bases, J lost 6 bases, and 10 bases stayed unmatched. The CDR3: CASTHGQGGNEQFF. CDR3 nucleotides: TGTGCCAGTACCCACGGACAGGGAGGCAATGAGCAGTTCTTC.

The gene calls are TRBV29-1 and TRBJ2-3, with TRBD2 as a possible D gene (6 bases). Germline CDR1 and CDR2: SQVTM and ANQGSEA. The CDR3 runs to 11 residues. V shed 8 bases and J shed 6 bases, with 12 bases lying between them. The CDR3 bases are TGCAGCCACGGGGGTGTGGATACGCAGTATTTT. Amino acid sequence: CSHGGVDTQYF.

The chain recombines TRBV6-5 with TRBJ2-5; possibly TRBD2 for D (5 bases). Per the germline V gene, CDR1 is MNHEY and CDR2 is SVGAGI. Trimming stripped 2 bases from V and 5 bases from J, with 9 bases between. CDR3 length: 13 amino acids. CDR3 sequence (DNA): TGTGCCAGCAGTTACACCAGGAGGGAGACCCAGTACTTC. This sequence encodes CASSYTRRETQYF.

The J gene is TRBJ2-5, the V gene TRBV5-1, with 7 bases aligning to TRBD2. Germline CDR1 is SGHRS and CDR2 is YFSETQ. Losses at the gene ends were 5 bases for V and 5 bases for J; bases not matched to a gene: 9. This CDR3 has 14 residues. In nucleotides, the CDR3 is TGCGCCAGCAGTTTCCAAGTGGGGGGGGAGACCCAGTACTTC. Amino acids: CASSFQVGGETQYF.

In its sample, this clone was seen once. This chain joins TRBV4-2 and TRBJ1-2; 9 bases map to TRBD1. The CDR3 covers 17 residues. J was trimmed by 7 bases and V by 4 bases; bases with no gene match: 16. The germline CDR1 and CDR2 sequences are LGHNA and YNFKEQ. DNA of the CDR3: TGTGCCAGCAGCCTACGAGACCGGGACAGGGTGGTTTTTGGCTACACCTTC. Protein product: CASSLRDRDRVVFGYTF.

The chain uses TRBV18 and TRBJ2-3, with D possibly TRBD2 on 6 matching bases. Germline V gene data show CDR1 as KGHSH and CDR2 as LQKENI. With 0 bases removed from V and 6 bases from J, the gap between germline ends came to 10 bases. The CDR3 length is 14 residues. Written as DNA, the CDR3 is TGTGCCAGCTCACCACCGGGGGGTATGGATACGCAGTATTTT. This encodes CASSPPGGMDTQYF.

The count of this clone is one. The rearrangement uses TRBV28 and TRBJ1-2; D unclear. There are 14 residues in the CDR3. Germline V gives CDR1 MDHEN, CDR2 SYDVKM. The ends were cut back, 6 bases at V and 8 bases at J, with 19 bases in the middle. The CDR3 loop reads CASSSLGNREGYTF. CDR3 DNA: TGTGCCAGCAGCTCCCTCGGCAACCGGGAGGGCTACACCTTC.

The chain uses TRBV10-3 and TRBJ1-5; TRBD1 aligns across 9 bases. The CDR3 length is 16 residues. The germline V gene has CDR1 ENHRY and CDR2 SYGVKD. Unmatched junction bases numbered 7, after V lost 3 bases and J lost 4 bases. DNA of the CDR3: TGTGCCATCAGTGACTCCCGGACAGGGGAGAATCAGCCCCAGCATTTT. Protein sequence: CAISDSRTGENQPQHF.

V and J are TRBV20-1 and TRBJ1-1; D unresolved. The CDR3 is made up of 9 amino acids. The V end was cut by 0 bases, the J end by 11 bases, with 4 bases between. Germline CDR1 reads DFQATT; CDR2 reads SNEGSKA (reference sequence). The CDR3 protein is CSARDTAFF. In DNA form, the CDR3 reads TGCAGTGCTAGAGATACGGCTTTCTTT.